A selection of T cell receptor beta chains follows, all from one sample in a study of blood T cell repertoires in COVID-19. Method: immunoSEQ multiplex PCR; TCRdb's copy keeps in-frame clones and lacks some. The table has around 100,000 clones, 84% seen once; the top ten hold 24%. Input material: peripheral blood. These receptors originate from a human donor in a cohort sampled during active COVID-19. Each CDR3 is given with its conserved first and last residue. The D gene is left open where the match is weak. The size of a clone is reported for some rows only, either as once, few or many, or as a class for expanded clones.

18 | NA | TRBJ2-5 | TRBV11-2 | TRBD1 | TGTGCCAGCAGCTTGGGAGTACTCGGGACAGGGCACCAAGAGACCCAGTACTTC | CASSLGVLGTGHQETQYF
17 | NA | TRBJ2-6 | TRBV9 | TRBD2 | TGTGCCAGCAGCGTAGCATGGGGGGGTTCTGGGGCCAACGTCCTGACTTTC | CASSVAWGGSGANVLTF
18 | once | TRBJ1-5 | TRBV19 | NA | TGTGCCAGTAGTATGATGGGGGCCCTCTTATTTAGCAATCAGCCCCAGCATTTT | CASSMMGALLFSNQPQHF
13 | NA | TRBJ2-7 | TRBV7-7 | TRBD1 | TGTGCTAGCAGCCGGGACAGCTCCTACGAGCAGTACTTC | CASSRDSSYEQYF
16 | NA | TRBJ1-2 | TRBV25-1 | NA | TGTGCCAGCAGTGAATATGGGGCCGCTTCCCTTTATGGCTACACCTTC | CASSEYGAASLYGYTF
13 | NA | TRBJ2-7 | TRBV5-1 | TRBD2 | TGCGCCAGCAGTCCTAGCGGGGCCTGGGAGCAGTACTTC | CASSPSGAWEQYF
14 | once | TRBJ1-5 | TRBV18 | NA | TGTGCCAGCTCACCCCGGGACACAAATCAGCCCCAGCATTTT | CASSPRDTNQPQHF
16 | NA | TRBJ2-7 | TRBV18 | NA | TGTGCCAGCTCGTCCTTCTACCGGGACTTCGGGAACGAGCAGTACTTC | CASSSFYRDFGNEQYF
16 | NA | TRBJ2-3 | TRBV9 | TRBD1 | TGTGCCAGCAGCCCAAGACCAGGGGGCGATACAGATACGCAGTATTTT | CASSPRPGGDTDTQYF
14 | NA | TRBJ1-6 | TRBV5-1 | TRBD1 | TGCGCCAGCAGCGAGGGGCAGGGGGCTTCACCCCTCCACTTT | CASSEGQGASPLHF
16 | NA | TRBJ1-2 | TRBV19 | TRBD1 | TGTGCCAGTAGCCCGGGACAGGGGCGTGCTAACTATGGCTACACCTTC | CASSPGQGRANYGYTF
15 | once | TRBJ2-5 | TRBV6-5 | TRBD2 | TGTGCCAGCAGGAAGACTAGCGGGATTACAGAGACCCAGTACTTC | CASRKTSGITETQYF
11 | few | TRBJ1-2 | TRBV27 | TRBD1 | TGTGCCAGCACCAGGACAGGGTTATTAACCTTC | CASTRTGLLTF
12 | NA | TRBJ2-3 | TRBV11-3 | NA | TGTGCCAGCAGCGGGAGAACAGATACGCAGTATTTT | CASSGRTDTQYF
17 | NA | TRBJ2-2 | TRBV5-4 | TRBD2 | TGTGCCAGCAGCACCGGACTAGCGGGAGGGGGAACCGGGGAGCTGTTTTTT | CASSTGLAGGGTGELFF
13 | once | TRBJ1-1 | TRBV7-2 | NA | TGTGCCAGCACCCAATCGACAAACACTGAAGCTTTCTTT | CASTQSTNTEAFF
19 | NA | TRBJ2-3 | TRBV5-1 | TRBD2 | TGCGCCAGCAGCAGGGGACTAGCGGGGGTGCCAGAGTACACAGATACGCAGTATTTT | CASSRGLAGVPEYTDTQYF
14 | NA | TRBJ1-2 | TRBV6-5 | TRBD1 | TGTGCCAGCAGGGGGACAGTCGAAAACTATGGCTACACCTTC | CASRGTVENYGYTF
14 | NA | TRBJ2-7 | TRBV6-2/TRBV6-3 | TRBD1 | TGTGCCAGCAGTCAGCGACAGGGGACCTACGAGCAGTACTTC | CASSQRQGTYEQYF
18 | NA | TRBJ2-7 | TRBV7-6 | TRBD1 | TGTGCCAGCAGCCCAAAACGACAGGGGGCGCCGCAAACCTACGAGCAGTACTTC | CASSPKRQGAPQTYEQYF
14 | few | TRBJ1-1 | TRBV6-4 | NA | TGTGCCAGCAGTGACTCGAATAGGAACACTGAAGCTTTCTTT | CASSDSNRNTEAFF
14 | NA | TRBJ1-1 | TRBV27 | TRBD1 | TGTGCCAGCAGTAATACAGGGGGAAACACTGAAGCTTTCTTT | CASSNTGGNTEAFF
16 | few | TRBJ1-2 | TRBV5-1 | NA | TGCGCCAGCAGCGGAACACACAGGGATGCGAGCTATGGCTACACCTTC | CASSGTHRDASYGYTF
14 | NA | TRBJ2-1 | TRBV28 | TRBD2 | TGTGCCAGCACCTCGGGACTACGCCACAATGAGCAGTTCTTC | CASTSGLRHNEQFF
15 | once | TRBJ1-6 | TRBV3-1/TRBV3-2 | TRBD1 | TGTGCCAGCAGCCCCGAACAGGGGAGGAATTCACCCCTCCACTTT | CASSPEQGRNSPLHF
13 | NA | TRBJ1-1 | TRBV18 | NA | TGTGCCAGCTCAGCGTCGAAGAACACTGAAGCTTTCTTT | CASSASKNTEAFF
15 | NA | TRBJ2-5 | TRBV11-2 | TRBD2 | TGTGCCAGCAGCTTAGTAGCGGGGGGGCGTCAGACCCAGTACTTC | CASSLVAGGRQTQYF
15 | NA | TRBJ1-4 | TRBV7-6 | TRBD1 | TGTGCCAGCAGCTTAGGGACAGGGAGTAATGAAAAACTGTTTTTT | CASSLGTGSNEKLFF
15 | once | TRBJ2-1 | TRBV27 | NA | TGTGCCAGCAGGGTGACTAGAGGCTCCTACAATGAGCAGTTCTTC | CASRVTRGSYNEQFF
14 | NA | TRBJ2-1 | TRBV10-3 | TRBD2 | TGTGCCATCCGCGGGGGGACCCTCTTAGATGAGCAGTTCTTC | CAIRGGTLLDEQFF
15 | NA | TRBJ1-2 | TRBV15 | TRBD1 | TGTGCCACCAGGCTACAGGGGACCTCTAACTATGGCTACACCTTC | CATRLQGTSNYGYTF